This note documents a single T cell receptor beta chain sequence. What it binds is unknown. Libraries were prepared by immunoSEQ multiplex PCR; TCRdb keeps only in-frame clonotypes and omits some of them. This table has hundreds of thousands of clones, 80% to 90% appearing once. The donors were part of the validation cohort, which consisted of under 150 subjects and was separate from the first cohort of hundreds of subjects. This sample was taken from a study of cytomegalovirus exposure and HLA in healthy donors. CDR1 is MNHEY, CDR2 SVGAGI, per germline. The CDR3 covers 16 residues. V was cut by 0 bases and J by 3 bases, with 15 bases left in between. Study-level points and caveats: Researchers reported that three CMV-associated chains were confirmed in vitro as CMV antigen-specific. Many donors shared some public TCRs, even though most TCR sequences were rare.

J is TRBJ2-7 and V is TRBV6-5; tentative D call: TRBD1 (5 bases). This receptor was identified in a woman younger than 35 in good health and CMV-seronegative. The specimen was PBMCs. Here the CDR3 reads CASSYSSRGPNYEQYF. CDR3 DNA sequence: TGTGCCAGCAGTTACTCTAGTAGGGGTCCCAACTACGAGCAGTACTTC.